Following are 12 T cell receptor beta chains from one sample sequenced in a study of T-cell reconstitution after alpha-beta-depleted transplantation in children (dated by TCRdb to 2016 to 2017). The protocol used for the library was PCR. TCRdb lists the instrument as Illumina HiSeq 2500. TCR library preparation used molecular barcoding, with unique molecular identifiers applied to normalize quantification of the TCRbeta repertoire. The raw public data were reprocessed by TCRdb itself: fastp quality trimming at Q25, MiXCR clonotype calling, in-frame beta chains only. Identical CDR3 protein sequences are pooled into one entry, listed with their most common genes and DNA. This sample lists more than 450,000 distinct CDR3 sequences; 15% to 20% were detected once. Clones ranked in the top ten supply about 3.1% of the sample. The sequencing here drew on PBMCs from the stem cell graft donor, taken from the stem cell graft. The receptors originated from a human donor who donated a stem cell graft to a child with acute lymphoblastic leukemia.

The genes are TRBV21-1 and TRBJ2-4; no check of the table's D call, TRBD2, against the DNA was made. TRBV21-1 is flagged as a pseudogene. This CDR3 is 18 amino acids long. The CDR3, as DNA: TGTGCCAGCAGTGCGGGACTAGCGGGAGGGCGGGCCAAAAACATTCAGTACTTC. This translates into CASSAGLAGGRAKNIQYF.

This clonotype was seen only a few times. V is TRBV19 and J is TRBJ2-7; D gene uncertain. Germline V gives CDR1 LNHDA, CDR2 SQIVND (reference sequence). V was pared by 6 bases and J by 6 bases, with 15 bases between. This CDR3 has 13 residues. DNA of the CDR3: TGTGCCAGTAGCCCGGCGGATCCCCTCGAGCAGTACTTC. This encodes CASSPADPLEQYF.

This clonotype has more than one count but fewer than ten. This chain links TRBV14 with TRBJ2-7; 12 positions match TRBD1. V was pared by 2 bases and J by 3 bases, with 8 bases of the junction left unmatched. Germline V gene data show CDR1 as SGHDN and CDR2 as FVKESK. This CDR3 contains 17 residues. The CDR3, as DNA: TGTGCCAGCAGCCAATATCCCGGGACAGGGGGCATCTACGAGCAGTACTTC. Encoded protein: CASSQYPGTGGIYEQYF.

The rearrangement joins TRBV24-1 to TRBJ2-7; unclear D gene. From germline, CDR1 is KGHDR and CDR2 SFDVKD. The V end lost 6 bases, the J end lost 3 bases, and 14 bases lay between the germline ends. The CDR3 is made up of 14 amino acids. The CDR3 loop reads CATSFYKQIYEQYF. Here the CDR3 DNA reads TGTGCCACCAGTTTTTATAAACAGATCTACGAGCAGTACTTC.

This clonotype has just a few counts. This rearrangement joins TRBV5-1 to TRBJ2-2; D unclear. Trimming removed 0 bases at V and 1 base at J, with 7 bases between. This CDR3 spans 15 amino acids. The germline gives CDR1 SGHRS, CDR2 YFSETQ. The DNA of the CDR3 is TGCGCCAGCAGCTTGGGAGAGCGGAACACCGGGGAGCTGTTTTTT. The encoded protein is CASSLGERNTGELFF.

The chain carries TRBV6-5 and TRBJ1-1; no clear D. The CDR3 has 12 residues. The germline gives CDR1 MNHEY, CDR2 SVGAGI. V was cut by 6 bases and J by 4 bases, with 9 bases left in between. This CDR3 reads CASSRLTTEAFF. CDR3 bases: TGTGCCAGCAGCCGCCTGACCACTGAAGCTTTCTTT.

The chain recombines TRBV3-1 with TRBJ1-2; no clear D. This CDR3 is 12 amino acids long. V lost 1 base and J lost 7, with 7 bases in between. CDR1 is LGHDT and CDR2 is YNNKEL in the germline V gene (reference sequence). The CDR3 nucleotides read TGTGCCAGCAGCCAAGGCCCACGTGGCTACACCTTC. The encoded protein is CASSQGPRGYTF.

This clonotype was found a few times. This sequence joins TRBV13 and TRBJ1-1, with no clear D. V was trimmed by 0 bases and J by 3 bases, leaving 11 bases between them. This CDR3 comprises 15 residues. Germline values: CDR1 PRHDT, CDR2 FYEKMQ (reference sequence). CDR3 region: CASSLGLNPHTEAFF. CDR3 in DNA: TGTGCCAGCAGCTTAGGGCTTAATCCTCACACTGAAGCTTTCTTT.

CDR3 nucleotide sequence: TGTGCCAGCAGACCACTAGCGGGAGTTGCAGATACGCAGTATTTT. Its translation is CASRPLAGVADTQYF. This chain uses TRBV4-2 with TRBJ2-3; 11 positions match TRBD2. Germline V gene data show CDR1 as LGHNA and CDR2 as YNFKEQ. The J segment lost 4 bases and the V segment lost 6 bases, leaving 6 bases of the junction unmatched. This CDR3 contains 15 residues.

V and J are TRBV20-1 and TRBJ2-7; D gene unclear. The germline gives CDR1 DFQATT, CDR2 SNEGSKA (reference sequence). CDR3 length: 13 amino acids. V was shortened by 0 bases and J by 4 bases, with 10 bases between the two germline ends. The CDR3 DNA reads TGCAGTGCTAGAGATCAGATGGGATACGAGCAGTACTTC. Translating gives CSARDQMGYEQYF.

This clonotype was seen many times. The gene calls are TRBV12-3 or TRBV12-4 and TRBJ1-1; D is unclear. The CDR3 is 14 residues long. V lost 6 bases and J lost 2, with 13 bases in between. Here the CDR3 reads CASSPRPGNTEAFF. CDR3 nucleotides: TGTGCCAGCAGCCCTCGCCCGGGAAACACTGAAGCTTTCTTT.

The chain links TRBV4-1 to TRBJ2-1; D unresolved. Trimming took 4 bases from V and 8 from J, leaving 12 bases between them. Germline V gene sequence: CDR1 MGHRA, CDR2 YSYEKL. CDR3 size: 13 residues. The CDR3 region is CASSLTPFYEQFF. The CDR3 nucleotides read TGCGCCAGCAGCCTCACTCCTTTCTATGAGCAGTTCTTC.